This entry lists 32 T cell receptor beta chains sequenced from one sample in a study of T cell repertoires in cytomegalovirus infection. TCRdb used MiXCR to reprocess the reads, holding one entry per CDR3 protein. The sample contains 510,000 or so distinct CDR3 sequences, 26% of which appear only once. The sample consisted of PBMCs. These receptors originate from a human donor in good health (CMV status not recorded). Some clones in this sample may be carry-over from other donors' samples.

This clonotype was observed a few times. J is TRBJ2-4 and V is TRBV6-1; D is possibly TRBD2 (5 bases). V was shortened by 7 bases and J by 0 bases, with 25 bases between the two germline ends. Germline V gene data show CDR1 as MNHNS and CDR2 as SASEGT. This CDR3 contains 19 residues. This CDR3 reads CASTPGLLQIARAKNIQYF. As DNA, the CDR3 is TGTGCCAGCACTCCAGGACTCTTACAAATAGCAAGAGCCAAAAACATTCAGTACTTC.

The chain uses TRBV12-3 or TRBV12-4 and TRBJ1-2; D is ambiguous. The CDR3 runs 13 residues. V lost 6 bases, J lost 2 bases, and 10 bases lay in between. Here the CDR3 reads CASRPGPNYGYTF. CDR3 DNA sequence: TGTGCCAGCAGGCCAGGACCCAACTATGGCTACACCTTC.

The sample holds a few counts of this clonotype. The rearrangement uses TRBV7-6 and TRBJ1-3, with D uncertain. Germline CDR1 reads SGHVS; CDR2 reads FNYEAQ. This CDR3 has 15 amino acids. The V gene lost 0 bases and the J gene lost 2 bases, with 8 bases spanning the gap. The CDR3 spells CASSLAQQTGNTIYF. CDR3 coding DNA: TGTGCCAGCAGCTTAGCGCAACAGACTGGAAACACCATATATTTT. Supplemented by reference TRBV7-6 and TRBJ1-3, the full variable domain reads GAGVSQSPRYKVTKRGQDVALRCDPISGHVSLYWYRQALGQGPEFLTYFNYEAQQDKSGLPNDRFSAERPEGSISTLTIQRTEQRDSAMYRCASSLAQQTGNTIYFGEGSWLTVV.

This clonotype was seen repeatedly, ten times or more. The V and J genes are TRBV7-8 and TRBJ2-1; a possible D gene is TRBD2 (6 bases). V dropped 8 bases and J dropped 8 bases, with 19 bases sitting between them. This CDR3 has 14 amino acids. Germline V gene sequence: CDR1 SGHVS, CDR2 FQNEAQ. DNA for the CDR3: TGTGCCAGCGAGGGACTTCCAAATAGCGATGAGCAGTTCTTC. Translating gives CASEGLPNSDEQFF.

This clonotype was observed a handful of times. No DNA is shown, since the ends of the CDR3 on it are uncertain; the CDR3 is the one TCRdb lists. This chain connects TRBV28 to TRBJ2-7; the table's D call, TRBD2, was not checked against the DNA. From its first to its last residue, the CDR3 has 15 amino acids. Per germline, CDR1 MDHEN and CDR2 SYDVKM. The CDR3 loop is CASSSSTSGSHEQYF.

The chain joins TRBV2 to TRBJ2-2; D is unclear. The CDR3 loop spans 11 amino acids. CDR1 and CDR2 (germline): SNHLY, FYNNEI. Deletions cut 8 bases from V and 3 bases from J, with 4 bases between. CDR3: CASVYTGELFF. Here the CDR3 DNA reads TGTGCCAGCGTGTACACCGGGGAGCTGTTTTTT. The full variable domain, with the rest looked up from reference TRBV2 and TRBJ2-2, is EPEVTQTPSHQVTQMGQEVILRCVPISNHLYFYWYRQILGQKVEFLVSFYNNEISEKSEIFDDQFSVERPDGSNFTLKIRSTKLEDSAMYFCASVYTGELFFGEGSRLTVL.

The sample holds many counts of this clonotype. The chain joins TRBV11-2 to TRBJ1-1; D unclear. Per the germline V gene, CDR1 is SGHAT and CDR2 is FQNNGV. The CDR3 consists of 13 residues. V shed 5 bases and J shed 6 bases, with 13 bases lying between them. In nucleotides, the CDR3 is TGTGCCAGCAGCCCCAACGTGGCAGCTGAAGCTTTCTTT. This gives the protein CASSPNVAAEAFF.

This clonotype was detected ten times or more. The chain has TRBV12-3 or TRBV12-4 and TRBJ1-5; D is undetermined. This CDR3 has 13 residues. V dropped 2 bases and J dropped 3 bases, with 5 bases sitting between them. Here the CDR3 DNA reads TGTGCCAGCAGTTTAAGGTACAATCAGCCCCAGCATTTT. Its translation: CASSLRYNQPQHF.

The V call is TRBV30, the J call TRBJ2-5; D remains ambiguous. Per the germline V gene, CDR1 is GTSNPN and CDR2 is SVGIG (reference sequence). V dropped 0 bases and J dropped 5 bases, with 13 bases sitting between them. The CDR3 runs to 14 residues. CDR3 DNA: TGTGCCTGGAGTGTACTCGAGGTCAGGGAGACCCAGTACTTC. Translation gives CAWSVLEVRETQYF.

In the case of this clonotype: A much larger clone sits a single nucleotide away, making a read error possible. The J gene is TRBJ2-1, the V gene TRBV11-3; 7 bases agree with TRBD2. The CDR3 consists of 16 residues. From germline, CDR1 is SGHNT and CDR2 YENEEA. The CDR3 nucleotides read TGTGCCAGCAGCTCCCAACGGACTAGTCGGGAAAATGAGCAGTCCTTC. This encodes CASSSQRTSRENEQSF.

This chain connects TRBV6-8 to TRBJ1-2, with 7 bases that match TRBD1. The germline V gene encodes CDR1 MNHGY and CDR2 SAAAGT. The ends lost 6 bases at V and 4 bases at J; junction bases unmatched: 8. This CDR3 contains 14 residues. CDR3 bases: TGTGCCAGCAGCCCCAGACAGGGATTCTATGGCTACACCTTC. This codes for CASSPRQGFYGYTF.

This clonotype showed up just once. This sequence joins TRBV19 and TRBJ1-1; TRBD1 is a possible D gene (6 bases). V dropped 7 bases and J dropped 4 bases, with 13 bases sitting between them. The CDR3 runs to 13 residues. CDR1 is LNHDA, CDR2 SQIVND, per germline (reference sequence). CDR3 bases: TGTGCCAGTAAACAGGGATTGAGCACTGAAGCTTTCTTT. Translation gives CASKQGLSTEAFF.

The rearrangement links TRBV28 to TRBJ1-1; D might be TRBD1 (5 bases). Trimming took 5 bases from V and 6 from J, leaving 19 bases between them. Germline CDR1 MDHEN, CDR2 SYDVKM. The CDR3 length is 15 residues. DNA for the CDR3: TGTGCCAGCAGTGTAAACAGTGGAGGGGTAGCTGAAGCTTTCTTT. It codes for CASSVNSGGVAEAFF.

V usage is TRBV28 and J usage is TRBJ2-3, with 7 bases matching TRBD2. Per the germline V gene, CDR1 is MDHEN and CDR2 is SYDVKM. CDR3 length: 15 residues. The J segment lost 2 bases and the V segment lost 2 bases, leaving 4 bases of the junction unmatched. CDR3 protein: CASSLPAGITDTQYF. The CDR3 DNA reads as TGTGCCAGCAGTTTACCAGCGGGGATCACAGATACGCAGTATTTT.

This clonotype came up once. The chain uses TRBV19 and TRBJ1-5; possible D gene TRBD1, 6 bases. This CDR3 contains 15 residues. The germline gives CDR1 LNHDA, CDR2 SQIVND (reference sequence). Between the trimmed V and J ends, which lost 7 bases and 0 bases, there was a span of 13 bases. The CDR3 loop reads CASTLQGYSNQPQHF. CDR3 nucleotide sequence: TGTGCCAGTACCCTACAGGGTTATAGCAATCAGCCCCAGCATTTT.

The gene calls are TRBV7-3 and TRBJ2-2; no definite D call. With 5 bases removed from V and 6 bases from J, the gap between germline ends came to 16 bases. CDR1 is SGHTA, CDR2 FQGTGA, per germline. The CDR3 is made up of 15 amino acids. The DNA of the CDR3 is TGTGCCAGCAGCATCGGGCCCAAGGTCCCCGGGGAGCTGTTTTTT. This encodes CASSIGPKVPGELFF. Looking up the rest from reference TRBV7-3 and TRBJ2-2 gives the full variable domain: GAGVSQTPSNKVTEKGKYVELRCDPISGHTALYWYRQSLGQGPEFLIYFQGTGAADDSGLPNDRFFAVRPEGSVSTLKIQRTERGDSAVYLCASSIGPKVPGELFFGEGSRLTVL.

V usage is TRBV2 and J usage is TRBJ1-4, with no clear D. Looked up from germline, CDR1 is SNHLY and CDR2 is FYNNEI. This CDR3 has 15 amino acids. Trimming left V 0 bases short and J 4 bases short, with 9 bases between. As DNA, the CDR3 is TGTGCCAGCAGTGAAGCGCTAGGGATTAATGAAAAACTGTTTTTT. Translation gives CASSEALGINEKLFF.

The CDR3 DNA is TGTGCCAGCAGCCCAAGCGGCCCCTCCTACAATGAGCAGTTCTTC. Amino acids: CASSPSGPSYNEQFF. This rearrangement joins TRBV12-3 or TRBV12-4 to TRBJ2-1; TRBD2 is a possible D gene (5 bases). V was pared by 6 bases and J by 0 bases, with 12 bases between. This CDR3 spans 15 amino acids.

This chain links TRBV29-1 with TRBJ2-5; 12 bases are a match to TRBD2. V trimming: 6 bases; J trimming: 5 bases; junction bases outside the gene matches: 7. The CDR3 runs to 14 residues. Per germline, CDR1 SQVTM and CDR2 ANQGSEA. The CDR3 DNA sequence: TGCAGCGTACGACTAGCGGGAGCTGATGAGACCCAGTACTTC. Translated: CSVRLAGADETQYF.

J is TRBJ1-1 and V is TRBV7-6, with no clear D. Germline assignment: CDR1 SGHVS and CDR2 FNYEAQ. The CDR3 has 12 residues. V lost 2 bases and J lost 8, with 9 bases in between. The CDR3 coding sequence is TGTGCCAGCAGCTTATTATTGGGGGAAGCTTTCTTT. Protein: CASSLLLGEAFF.

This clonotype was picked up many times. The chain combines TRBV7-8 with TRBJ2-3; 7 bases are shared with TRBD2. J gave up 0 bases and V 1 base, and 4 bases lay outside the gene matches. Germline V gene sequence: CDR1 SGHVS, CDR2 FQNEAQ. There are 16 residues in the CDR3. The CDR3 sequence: CASSLVTAGSTDTQYF. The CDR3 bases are TGTGCCAGCAGCTTAGTCACAGCGGGAAGCACAGATACGCAGTATTTT.

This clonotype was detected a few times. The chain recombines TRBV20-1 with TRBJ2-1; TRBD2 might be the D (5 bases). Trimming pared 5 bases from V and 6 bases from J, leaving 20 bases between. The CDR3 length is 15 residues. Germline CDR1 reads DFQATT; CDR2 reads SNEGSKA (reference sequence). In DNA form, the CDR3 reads TGCAGTGCTCCCAGTGAGCTAGGGAGTAGCAATGAGCAGTTCTTC. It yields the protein CSAPSELGSSNEQFF.

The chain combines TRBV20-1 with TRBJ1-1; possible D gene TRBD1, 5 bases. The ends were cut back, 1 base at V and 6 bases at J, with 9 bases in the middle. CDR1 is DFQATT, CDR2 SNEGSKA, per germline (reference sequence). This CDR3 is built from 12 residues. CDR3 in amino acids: CSARGDGAEAFF. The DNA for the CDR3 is TGCAGTGCTAGAGGGGACGGAGCTGAAGCTTTCTTT.

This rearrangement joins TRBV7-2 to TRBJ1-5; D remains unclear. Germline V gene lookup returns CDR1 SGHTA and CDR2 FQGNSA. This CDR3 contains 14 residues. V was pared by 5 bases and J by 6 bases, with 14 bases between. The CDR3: CASSPLDLGQPQHF. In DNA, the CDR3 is TGTGCCAGCAGCCCATTAGACCTTGGTCAGCCCCAGCATTTT.

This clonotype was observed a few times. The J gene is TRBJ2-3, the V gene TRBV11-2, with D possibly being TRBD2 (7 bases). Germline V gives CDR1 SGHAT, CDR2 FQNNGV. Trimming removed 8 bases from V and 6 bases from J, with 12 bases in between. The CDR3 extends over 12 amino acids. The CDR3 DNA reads TGTGCCAGCGGTGGGGGGGCGGATACGCAGTATTTT. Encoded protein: CASGGGADTQYF.

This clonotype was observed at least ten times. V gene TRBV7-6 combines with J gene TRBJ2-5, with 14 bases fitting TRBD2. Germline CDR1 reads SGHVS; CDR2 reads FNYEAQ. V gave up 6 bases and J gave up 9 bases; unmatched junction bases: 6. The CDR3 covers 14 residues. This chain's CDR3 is CASSGTSGSGAQYF. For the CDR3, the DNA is TGTGCCAGCAGTGGGACTAGCGGGAGCGGAGCCCAGTACTTC.

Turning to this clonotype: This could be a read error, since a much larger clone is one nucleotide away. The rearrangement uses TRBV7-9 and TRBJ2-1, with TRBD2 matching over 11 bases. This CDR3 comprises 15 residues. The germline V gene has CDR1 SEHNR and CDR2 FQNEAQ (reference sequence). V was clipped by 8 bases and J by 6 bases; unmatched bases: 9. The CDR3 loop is CASGYPGTSGNEQFF. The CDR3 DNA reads TGTGCCAGCGGGTACCCCGGGACTAGCGGCAATGAGCAGTTCTTC.

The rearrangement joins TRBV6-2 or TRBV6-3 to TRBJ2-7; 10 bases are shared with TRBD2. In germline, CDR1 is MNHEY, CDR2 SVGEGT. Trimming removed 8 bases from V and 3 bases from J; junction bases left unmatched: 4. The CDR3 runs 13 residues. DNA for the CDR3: TGTGCCAGCGGGTCTAGCGGGAGCTACGAGCAGTACGTC. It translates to CASGSSGSYEQYV.

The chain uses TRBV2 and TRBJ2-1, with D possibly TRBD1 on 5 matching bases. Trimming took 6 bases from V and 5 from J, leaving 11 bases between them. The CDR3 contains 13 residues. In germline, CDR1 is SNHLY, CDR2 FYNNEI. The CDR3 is CASSRASDNEQFF. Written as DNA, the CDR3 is TGTGCCAGCAGCAGGGCCAGCGACAATGAGCAGTTCTTC.

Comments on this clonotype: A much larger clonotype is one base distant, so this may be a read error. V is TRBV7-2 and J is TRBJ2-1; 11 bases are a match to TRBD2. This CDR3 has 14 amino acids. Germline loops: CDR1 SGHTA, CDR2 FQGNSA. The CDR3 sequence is CASGLTSGIGEQFF. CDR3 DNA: TGTGCCAGCGGCTTGACTAGCGGGATCGGTGAGCAGTTCTTC. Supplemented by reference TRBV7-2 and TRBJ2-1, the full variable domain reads GAGVSQSPSNKVTEKGKDVELRCDPISGHTALYWYRQSLGQGLEFLIYFQGNSAPDKSGLPSDRFSAERTGGSVSTLTIQRTQQEDSAVYLCASGLTSGIGEQFFGPGTRLTVL.

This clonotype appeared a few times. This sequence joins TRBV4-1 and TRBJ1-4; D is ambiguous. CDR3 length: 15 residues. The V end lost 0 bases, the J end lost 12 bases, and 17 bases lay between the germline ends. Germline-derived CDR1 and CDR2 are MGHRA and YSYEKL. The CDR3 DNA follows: TGCGCCAGCAGCCAAGATCCGAGCGGCTTCGGGGAACTGTTTTTT. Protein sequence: CASSQDPSGFGELFF.

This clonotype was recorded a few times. The CDR3 DNA reads as TGTGCCAGCAGTTACGGAGGCAGCTTAGAGACCCAGTACTTC. This gives the protein CASSYGGSLETQYF. The J gene is TRBJ2-5, the V gene TRBV6-5; D perhaps matches TRBD2 (5 bases). V was shortened by 2 bases and J by 4 bases, with 11 bases between the two germline ends. Per germline, CDR1 MNHEY and CDR2 SVGAGI. CDR3 length: 14 residues.